This TCR beta chain was captured by sequencing in a study of CD8 T cells in ankylosing spondylitis. General study findings and limits: Apparently characteristic of ankylosing spondylitis blood was a TCR beta motif (about 8 highly homologous variants).

TCRdb re-called the 5' RACE reads with MiXCR, one entry per CDR3 protein. The sample shows fewer than 400,000 distinct CDR3 sequences, about 22% of them seen only once. This clonotype was observed a handful of times. Its antigen is as yet unknown. Germline-derived CDR1 and CDR2 are SGHTA and FQGNSA. Trimming took off 5 bases at V and 5 bases at J, with 13 bases between the two ends. The CDR3 consists of 13 residues. The chain carries TRBV7-2 and TRBJ2-7; no clear D gene. Sequenced input: blood, either unsorted or a sorted T cell fraction (not recorded which). This TCR was sampled from a male donor with ankylosing spondylitis. This chain's CDR3 is CASSINSLNEQYF. The CDR3 DNA is TGTGCCAGCAGCATCAACTCCCTTAACGAGCAGTACTTC.